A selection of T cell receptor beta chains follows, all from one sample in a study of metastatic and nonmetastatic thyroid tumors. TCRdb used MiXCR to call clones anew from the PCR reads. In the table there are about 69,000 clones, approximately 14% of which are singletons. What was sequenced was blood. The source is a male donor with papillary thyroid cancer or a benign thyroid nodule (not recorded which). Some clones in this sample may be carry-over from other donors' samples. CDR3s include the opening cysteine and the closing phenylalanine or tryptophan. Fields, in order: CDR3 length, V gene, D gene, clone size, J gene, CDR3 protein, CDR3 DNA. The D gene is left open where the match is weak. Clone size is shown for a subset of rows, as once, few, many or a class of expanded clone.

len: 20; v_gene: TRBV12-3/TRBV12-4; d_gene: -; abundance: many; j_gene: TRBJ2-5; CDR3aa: CASSLTGGMLAGGPQETQYF; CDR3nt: TGTGCCAGCAGTTTGACAGGGGGAATGTTGGCGGGAGGGCCCCAAGAGACCCAGTACTTC
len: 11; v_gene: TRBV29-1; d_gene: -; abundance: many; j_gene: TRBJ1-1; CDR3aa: CSVEQNTEAFF; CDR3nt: TGCAGCGTTGAGCAGAACACTGAAGCTTTCTTT
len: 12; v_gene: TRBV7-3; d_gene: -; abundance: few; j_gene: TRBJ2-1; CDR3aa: CASTSNVNEHFF; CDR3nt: TGTGCCAGCACCTCGAACGTGAATGAGCATTTCTTC
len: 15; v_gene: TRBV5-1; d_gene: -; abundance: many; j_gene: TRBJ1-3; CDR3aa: CASSGRGVSGNTIYF; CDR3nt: TGCGCCAGCAGCGGCCGGGGGGTCTCTGGAAACACCATATATTTT
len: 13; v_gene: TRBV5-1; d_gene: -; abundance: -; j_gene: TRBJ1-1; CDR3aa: CASSLGTPLEAFF; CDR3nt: TGCGCCAGCAGCTTGGGTACCCCCCTTGAAGCTTTCTTT
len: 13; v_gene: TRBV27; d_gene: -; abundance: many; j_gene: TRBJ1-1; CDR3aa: CASSPTENTEAFF; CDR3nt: TGTGCCAGCAGTCCTACAGAGAACACTGAAGCTTTCTTT
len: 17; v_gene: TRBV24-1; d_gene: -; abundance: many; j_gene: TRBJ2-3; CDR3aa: CATSDPQGTPTTDTQYF; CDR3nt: TGTGCCACCAGTGACCCCCAGGGTACCCCGACAACAGATACGCAGTATTTT
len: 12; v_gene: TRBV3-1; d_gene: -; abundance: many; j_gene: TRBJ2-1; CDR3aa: CASSQEPNEQFF; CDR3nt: TGTGCCAGCAGCCAAGAACCCAATGAGCAGTTCTTC
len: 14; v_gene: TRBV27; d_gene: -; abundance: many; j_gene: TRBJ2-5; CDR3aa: CASSFLGSGETQYF; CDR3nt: TGTGCCAGCAGTTTTTTAGGGTCCGGAGAGACCCAGTACTTC
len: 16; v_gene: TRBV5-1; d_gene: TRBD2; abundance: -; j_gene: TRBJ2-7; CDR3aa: CASRPILAGGRYEQYF; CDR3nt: TGCGCCAGCAGGCCAATACTAGCGGGAGGTCGGTACGAGCAGTACTTC
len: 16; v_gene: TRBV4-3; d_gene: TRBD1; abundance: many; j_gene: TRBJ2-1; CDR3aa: CASRGTADDSYNEQFF; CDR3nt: TGCGCCAGCAGGGGGACAGCTGATGATTCCTACAATGAGCAGTTCTTC
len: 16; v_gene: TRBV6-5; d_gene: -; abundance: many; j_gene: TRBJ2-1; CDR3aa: CASSYWLATRGNEQFF; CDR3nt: TGTGCCAGCAGTTACTGGCTAGCGACACGAGGGAATGAGCAGTTCTTC
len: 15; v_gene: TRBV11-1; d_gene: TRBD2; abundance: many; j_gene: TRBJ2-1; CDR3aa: CASSLYSGSQDEQFF; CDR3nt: TGTGCCAGCAGCTTGTATAGCGGGAGTCAAGATGAGCAGTTCTTC
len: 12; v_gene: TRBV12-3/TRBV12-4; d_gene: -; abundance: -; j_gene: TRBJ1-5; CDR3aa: CASSRREQPQHF; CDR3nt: TGTGCCAGCAGTCGACGGGAACAGCCCCAGCATTTT
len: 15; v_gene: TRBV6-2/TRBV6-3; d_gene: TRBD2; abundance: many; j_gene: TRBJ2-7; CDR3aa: CASSYGRGSSYEQYF; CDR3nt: TGTGCCAGCAGTTACGGACGCGGGAGCTCCTACGAGCAGTACTTC
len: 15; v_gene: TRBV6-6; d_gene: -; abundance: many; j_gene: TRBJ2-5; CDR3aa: CASSSSTQLQETQYF; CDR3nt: TGTGCCAGCAGTTCCTCGACTCAACTCCAAGAGACCCAGTACTTC
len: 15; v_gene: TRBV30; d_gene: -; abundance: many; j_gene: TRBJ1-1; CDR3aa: CAWSVRGAITTEAFF; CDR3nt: TGTGCCTGGAGTGTACGGGGGGCCATTACCACTGAAGCTTTCTTT
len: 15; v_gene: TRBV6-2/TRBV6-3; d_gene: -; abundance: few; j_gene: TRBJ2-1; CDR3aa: CASSYDGGGVNEQFF; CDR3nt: TGTGCCAGCAGTTACGATGGCGGCGGGGTGAATGAGCAGTTCTTC
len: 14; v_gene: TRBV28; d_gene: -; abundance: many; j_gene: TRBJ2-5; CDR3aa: CASGQARVVKTQYF; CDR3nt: TGTGCCAGCGGTCAAGCCAGGGTCGTAAAGACCCAGTACTTC
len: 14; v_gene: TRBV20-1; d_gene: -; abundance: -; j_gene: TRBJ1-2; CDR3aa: CSARRPGLNYGYTF; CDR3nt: TGCAGTGCCCGACGGCCCGGGCTAAACTATGGCTACACCTTC
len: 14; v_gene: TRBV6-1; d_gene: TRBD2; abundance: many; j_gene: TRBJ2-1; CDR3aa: CASKGLAGYNEQFF; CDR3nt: TGTGCCAGCAAGGGACTAGCGGGTTACAATGAGCAGTTCTTC
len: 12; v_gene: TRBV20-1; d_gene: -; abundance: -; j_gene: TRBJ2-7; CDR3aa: CGIGLQNYEQYF; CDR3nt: TGCGGAATAGGGCTACAAAACTACGAGCAGTACTTC
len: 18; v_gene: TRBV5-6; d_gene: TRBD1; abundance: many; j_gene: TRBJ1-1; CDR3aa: CASSLVGDTTGGTTEAFF; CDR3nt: TGTGCCAGCAGCTTGGTGGGGGATACGACAGGGGGCACCACTGAAGCTTTCTTT
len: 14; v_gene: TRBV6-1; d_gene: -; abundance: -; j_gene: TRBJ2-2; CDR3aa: CASSAGIVGGELFF; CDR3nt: TGTGCCAGCAGTGCGGGCATTGTAGGCGGGGAGCTGTTTTTT
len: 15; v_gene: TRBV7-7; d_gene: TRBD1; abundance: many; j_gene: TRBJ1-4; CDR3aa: CASSSGQGPWEKLFF; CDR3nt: TGTGCTAGCAGCTCCGGACAGGGCCCTTGGGAAAAACTGTTTTTT
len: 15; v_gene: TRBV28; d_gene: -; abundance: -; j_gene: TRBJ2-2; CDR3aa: CASSQDNANTVELFF; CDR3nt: TGTGCCAGCAGTCAGGACAACGCTAACACCGTGGAGCTGTTTTTT
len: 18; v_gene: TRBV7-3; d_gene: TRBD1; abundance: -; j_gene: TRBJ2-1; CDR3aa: CASSLMGGGTGVPHEQFF; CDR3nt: TGTGCCAGCAGCTTAATGGGAGGTGGGACAGGGGTCCCCCATGAGCAGTTCTTC
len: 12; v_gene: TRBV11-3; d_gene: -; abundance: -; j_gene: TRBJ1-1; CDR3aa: CASSLRTAEAFF; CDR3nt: TGTGCCAGCAGCTTACGGACTGCTGAAGCTTTCTTT
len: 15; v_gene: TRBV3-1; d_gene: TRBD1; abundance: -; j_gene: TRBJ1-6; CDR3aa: CASIQEGTGGSPLHF; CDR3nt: TGTGCCAGCATCCAAGAAGGGACAGGCGGTTCACCCCTCCACTTT
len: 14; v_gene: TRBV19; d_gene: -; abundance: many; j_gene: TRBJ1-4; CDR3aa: CASKETVSNEKLFF; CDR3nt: TGTGCCAGTAAAGAGACAGTCAGTAATGAAAAACTGTTTTTT
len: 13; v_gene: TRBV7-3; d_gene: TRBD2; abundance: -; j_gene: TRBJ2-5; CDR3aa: CASAGLAEATQYF; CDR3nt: TGTGCCAGCGCCGGACTAGCTGAGGCGACCCAGTACTTC
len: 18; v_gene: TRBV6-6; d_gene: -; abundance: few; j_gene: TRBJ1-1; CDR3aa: CPSRRITLRGGRWAEAFF; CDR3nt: TGTCCCAGCCGGCGGATTACATTGCGAGGTGGCCGCTGGGCTGAAGCTTTCTTT
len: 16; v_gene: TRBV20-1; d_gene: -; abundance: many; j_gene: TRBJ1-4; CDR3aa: CSARDGRAGLNEKLFF; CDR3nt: TGCAGTGCTAGAGATGGGCGGGCAGGGCTTAATGAAAAACTGTTTTTT
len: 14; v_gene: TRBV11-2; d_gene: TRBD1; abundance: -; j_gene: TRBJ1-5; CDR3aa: CASSPTGGGQPQHF; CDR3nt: TGTGCCAGCAGCCCTACAGGGGGCGGTCAGCCCCAGCATTTT
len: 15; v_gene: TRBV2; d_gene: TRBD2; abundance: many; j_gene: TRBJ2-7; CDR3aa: CASRSLASGSYEQYF; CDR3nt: TGTGCCAGCAGGAGCCTGGCTAGCGGGAGTTACGAGCAGTACTTC
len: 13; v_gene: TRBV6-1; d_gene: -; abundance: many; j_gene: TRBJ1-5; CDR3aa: CASSPTGNQPQHF; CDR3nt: TGTGCCAGCAGTCCGACGGGAAATCAGCCCCAGCATTTT
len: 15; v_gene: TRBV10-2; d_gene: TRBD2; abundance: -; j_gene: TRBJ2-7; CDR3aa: CASSLGTSGDYEQYF; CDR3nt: TGCGCCAGCAGTCTGGGGACTAGCGGGGATTACGAGCAGTACTTC
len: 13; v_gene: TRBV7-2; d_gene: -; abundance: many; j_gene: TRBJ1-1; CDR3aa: CASSPGVDTEAFF; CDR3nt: TGTGCCAGCAGTCCAGGGGTTGACACTGAAGCTTTCTTT
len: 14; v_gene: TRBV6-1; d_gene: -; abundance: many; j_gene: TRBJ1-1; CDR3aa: CASSPPMSRQEAFF; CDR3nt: TGTGCCAGCAGTCCGCCCATGAGTCGTCAGGAAGCTTTCTTT
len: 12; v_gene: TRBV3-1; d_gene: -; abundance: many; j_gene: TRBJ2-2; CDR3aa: CASSPVSGELFF; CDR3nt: TGTGCCAGCAGCCCGGTGAGCGGGGAGCTGTTTTTT
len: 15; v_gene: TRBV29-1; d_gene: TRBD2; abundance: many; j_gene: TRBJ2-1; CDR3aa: CSVEPSGHSYNEQFF; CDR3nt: TGCAGCGTTGAACCTAGCGGACACTCCTACAATGAGCAGTTCTTC
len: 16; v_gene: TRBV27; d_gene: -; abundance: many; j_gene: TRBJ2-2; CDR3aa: CASSFLGPAGTGELFF; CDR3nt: TGTGCCAGCAGTTTCTTGGGCCCGGCGGGCACCGGGGAGCTGTTTTTT
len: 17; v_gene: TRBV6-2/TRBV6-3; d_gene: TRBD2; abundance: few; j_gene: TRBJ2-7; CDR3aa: CASSYSQLAGVEHEQYF; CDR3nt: TGTGCCAGCAGTTACTCCCAACTAGCGGGAGTCGAGCACGAGCAGTACTTC
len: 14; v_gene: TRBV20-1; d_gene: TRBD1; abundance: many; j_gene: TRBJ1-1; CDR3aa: CSAIRDRERYEAFF; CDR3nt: TGCAGTGCTATCCGGGACAGGGAGAGGTATGAAGCTTTCTTT
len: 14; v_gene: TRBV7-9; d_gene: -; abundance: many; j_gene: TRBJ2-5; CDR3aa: CASSGHPRLETQYF; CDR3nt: TGTGCCAGCAGCGGACACCCCAGATTAGAGACCCAGTACTTC
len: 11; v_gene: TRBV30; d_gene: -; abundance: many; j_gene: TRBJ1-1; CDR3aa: CAWSGSREAFF; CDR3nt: TGTGCCTGGAGTGGCTCGCGTGAAGCTTTCTTT
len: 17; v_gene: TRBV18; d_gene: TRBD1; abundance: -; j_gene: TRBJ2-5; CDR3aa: CASSPLPGQGDYETQYF; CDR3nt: TGTGCCAGCTCACCACTCCCAGGACAGGGGGATTATGAGACCCAGTACTTC
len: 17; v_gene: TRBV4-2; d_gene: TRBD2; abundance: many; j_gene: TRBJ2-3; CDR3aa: CASSERTSGRGADTQYF; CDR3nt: TGTGCCAGCAGCGAGCGGACTAGCGGGAGAGGGGCAGATACGCAGTATTTT
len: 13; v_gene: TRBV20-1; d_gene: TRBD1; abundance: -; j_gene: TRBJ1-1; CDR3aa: CSARGGGMTEAFF; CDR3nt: TGCAGTGCTAGAGGAGGGGGCATGACTGAAGCTTTCTTT
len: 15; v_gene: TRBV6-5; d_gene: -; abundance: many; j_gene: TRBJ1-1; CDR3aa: CASSYIRNLNTEAFF; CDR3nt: TGTGCCAGCAGTTACATAAGGAACTTGAACACTGAAGCTTTCTTT
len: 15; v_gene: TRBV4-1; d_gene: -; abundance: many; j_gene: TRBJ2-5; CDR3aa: CASSQDWGIQETQYF; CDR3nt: TGCGCCAGCAGCCAAGATTGGGGAATACAAGAGACCCAGTACTTC
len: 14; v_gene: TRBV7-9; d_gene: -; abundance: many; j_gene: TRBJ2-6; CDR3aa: CASSPSSGANVLTF; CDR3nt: TGTGCCAGCAGCCCTAGCTCTGGGGCCAACGTCCTGACTTTC
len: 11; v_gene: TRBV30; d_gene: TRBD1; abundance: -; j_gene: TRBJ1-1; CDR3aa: CAWSQQGGAFF; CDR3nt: TGTGCCTGGAGTCAGCAGGGGGGGGCTTTCTTT
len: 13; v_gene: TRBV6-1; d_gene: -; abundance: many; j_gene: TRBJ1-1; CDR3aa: CASSEEGYTEAFF; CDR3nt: TGTGCCAGCAGTGAAGAAGGTTACACTGAAGCTTTCTTT